Listed below are T cell receptor beta chains from one sample, sequenced in a study of shared clonotypes between healthy human individuals. Profiled with immunoSEQ multiplex PCR; TCRdb holds only in-frame clones, not every one. Of about 730,000 clones in the sample, roughly 72% were seen once. Sequences were obtained from memory CD4+ T cells sorted from blood. The receptors were sampled from a woman in her twenties or thirties in good health. The CDR3 runs from the conserved cysteine through the conserved F or W. Each record gives: CDR3 DNA, CDR3 protein, D gene, V gene, J gene, clone size. D genes are given only for firm matches. Rows give clone size only sometimes, using once, few, many, or a class for an expanded clone.

TGTGCCAGCAGCGTAGCACAGGGATGGAACAATGAGCAGTTCTTC	CASSVAQGWNNEQFF	.	TRBV9	TRBJ2-1	.
TGTGCCAGCCAGAGGACAGGGGAAAGCTACACCTTC	CASQRTGESYTF	TRBD1	TRBV25-1	TRBJ1-2	few
TGTGCCAGCAGTTCACTACAAATACTTGACGGCTCAGATACGCAGTATTTT	CASSSLQILDGSDTQYF	.	TRBV28	TRBJ2-3	once
TGTGCCAGCTCATCGGTCGACAGGGTGATTACCTACGAGCAGTACTTC	CASSSVDRVITYEQYF	TRBD1	TRBV18	TRBJ2-7	.
TGTGCCAGCAGCGGAGACTCTATCTACAATGAGCAGTTCTTC	CASSGDSIYNEQFF	.	TRBV7-2	TRBJ2-1	.
TGTGCCAGCAGCTTAAACGCCCAGCTCAATTACAATGAGCAGTTCTTC	CASSLNAQLNYNEQFF	.	TRBV7-3	TRBJ2-1	few
TGTGCCAGCAGCTTCGGTCAGGGAAAGGGGGACTATGGCTACACCTTC	CASSFGQGKGDYGYTF	.	TRBV5-5	TRBJ1-2	once
TGTGCCAGTAGTAAGCGGGACAAAGGAGGCACTGAAGCTTTCTTT	CASSKRDKGGTEAFF	.	TRBV19	TRBJ1-1	.
TGTGCCAGCTCGCTGACAGGGGAAGTCGGGAAACTGTTTTTT	CASSLTGEVGKLFF	TRBD1	TRBV18	TRBJ1-4	.
TGTGCCAGCAGCTTGGGGACTAGCGGGCGCACAGATACGCAGTATTTT	CASSLGTSGRTDTQYF	TRBD2	TRBV11-3	TRBJ2-3	.
TGTGCCAGCAGTGCGGGCAGCCCAGCCCACGAGCAGTACTTC	CASSAGSPAHEQYF	.	TRBV2	TRBJ2-7	many
TGTGCCAGCAATGCGGCGGACATGAACACTGAAGCTTTCTTT	CASNAADMNTEAFF	.	TRBV6-5	TRBJ1-1	.
TGTGCCAGCAGCTTAAGTCAAAACCGCCACAATGAGCAGTTCTTC	CASSLSQNRHNEQFF	.	TRBV11-2	TRBJ2-1	.
TGTGCCAGCAGCTTAGATGCAGGATCGGTGGTCGAGCAGTACTTC	CASSLDAGSVVEQYF	.	TRBV11-2	TRBJ2-7	few
TGCGCCAGCAGCTTGGGGACAGGGGGCCTTCAAGCTTTCTTT	CASSLGTGGLQAFF	TRBD1	TRBV5-1	TRBJ1-1	.
TGCAGCGTTGGGGCCAGTAATGAAAAACTGTTTTTT	CSVGASNEKLFF	.	TRBV29-1	TRBJ1-4	once
TGTGCCATCTCGGAGGGAGGGGGAAAACTGTTTTTT	CAISEGGGKLFF	.	TRBV10-3	TRBJ1-4	many
TGTGCCAGCAGTTTGACAGAGACCACATTCAAGCAGTACTTC	CASSLTETTFKQYF	.	TRBV27	TRBJ2-7	.
TGTGCCAGCAGCCGGGACTTTGGGGAAAAACTGTTTTTT	CASSRDFGEKLFF	.	TRBV28	TRBJ1-4	.
TGTGCCAGCACTTTCGGACAGGGAGACGAGCAGTACTTC	CASTFGQGDEQYF	TRBD1	TRBV6-1	TRBJ2-7	many
TGTGCCAGCTCACCCGCAGGAAGCAACACCGGGGAGCTGTTTTTT	CASSPAGSNTGELFF	.	TRBV18	TRBJ2-2	.
TGCGCCAGCAGCTTGGGGGGCGGCAGGGTGCCAGGAGAGCAGTACTTC	CASSLGGGRVPGEQYF	.	TRBV5-1	TRBJ2-7	.
TGTGCCAGCAGCCAAGGGGACATCACCCTTGGCTACACCTTC	CASSQGDITLGYTF	.	TRBV4-2	TRBJ1-2	.
TGTGCCAGCAGCCCTACTTATAGACTAGCGGGGAGCACAGATACGCAGTATTTT	CASSPTYRLAGSTDTQYF	TRBD2	TRBV13	TRBJ2-3	.
TGTGCCAGCAGCGCGGGACTAGCGGGAGGCACAGATACGCAGTATTTT	CASSAGLAGGTDTQYF	TRBD2	TRBV11-3	TRBJ2-3	.
TGCGCCAGCAGCGCTATAGCGGGAGCGGCCGGGGAGCTGTTTTTT	CASSAIAGAAGELFF	TRBD2	TRBV5-1	TRBJ2-2	few